This T cell receptor beta chain is drawn from a study of tumor-infiltrating lymphocytes in primary liver carcinoma. The CDR3 sequence is 13 residues long. Germline lookup yields CDR1 SQVTM and CDR2 ANQGSEA. With a constant-region primer, TCR beta cDNA was made from 450 to 550 ng of total RNA. Investigators got TCR beta libraries out of three nested multiplex PCR rounds, done with slightly modified ARM-PCR. Use of TRBV1-TRBV30 forward primers with a C-beta reverse primer characterized the first two PCR rounds, which lasted about 10 cycles each. TCRdb called the multiplex PCR reads again in MiXCR, with one record for every CDR3 protein. This sample yields roughly 91,000 distinct CDR3 sequences, of which approximately 68% are seen a single time; more than 8% belongs to the top ten. Details on this clonotype: Germline and junction disagree at one end, which may indicate a read error.

It was from about 21-30 mg of unsorted bulk tissue that RNA and DNA were co-extracted. The proportion of viable tumor cells exceeded 85% in every tumor sample. The clonotype originates from an older woman with primary liver carcinoma and hepatitis B virus infection. The specimen sequenced was liver tumor tissue from sampling region 5. Subset noted: tumor region T5, tumor centre. V gene TRBV29-1 combines with J gene TRBJ2-2, with D perhaps being TRBD1 or TRBD2 (5 bases each). As DNA, the CDR3 is TGCAGCGTCACGGGGCACTCGGGCGAGGGGCTGCTTTTT. Translating it yields CSVTGHSGEGLLF.